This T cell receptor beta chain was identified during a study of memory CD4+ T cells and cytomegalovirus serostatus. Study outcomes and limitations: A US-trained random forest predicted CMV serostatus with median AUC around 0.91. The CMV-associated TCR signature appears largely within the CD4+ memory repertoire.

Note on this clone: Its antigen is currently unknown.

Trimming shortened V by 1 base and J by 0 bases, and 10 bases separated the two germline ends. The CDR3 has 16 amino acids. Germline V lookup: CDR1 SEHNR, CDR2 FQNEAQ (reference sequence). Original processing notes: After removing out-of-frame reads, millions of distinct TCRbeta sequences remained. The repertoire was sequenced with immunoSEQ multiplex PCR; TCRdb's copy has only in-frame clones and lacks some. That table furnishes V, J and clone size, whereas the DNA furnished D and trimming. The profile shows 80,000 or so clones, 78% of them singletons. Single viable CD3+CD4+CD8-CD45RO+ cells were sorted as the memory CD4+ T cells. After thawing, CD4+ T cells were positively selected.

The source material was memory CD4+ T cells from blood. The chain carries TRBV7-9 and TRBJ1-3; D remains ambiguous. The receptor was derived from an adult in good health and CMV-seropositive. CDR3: CASSLGRWSSGNTIYF. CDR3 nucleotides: TGTGCCAGCAGCTTAGGGCGGTGGAGCTCTGGAAACACCATATATTTT.